These 30 T cell receptor beta chains were sequenced from one sample in a study of blood T cells in healthy people across ages. A second PCR, run for about 6 to 11 cycles, used a sample-barcoded 5' primer plus a J-beta primer mix. TCRdb re-called the 5' RACE reads with MiXCR, one entry per CDR3 protein. The sample gives about 1,400,000 distinct CDR3 sequences, around 59% of which show up once; 6.5% to 8.5% is in the top ten. The sample consisted of blood. The receptors were sampled from a man aged 18-30 years in good health.

V usage is TRBV10-3 and J usage is TRBJ2-5; the match to TRBD1 covers 8 bases. CDR3 length: 17 residues. CDR1 and CDR2 from the germline V gene are ENHRY and SYGVKD. V dropped 5 bases and J dropped 1; count of bases not matched to a gene: 12. As DNA, the CDR3 is TGTGCCATCAGTCATATCGGGACAGGAGAGAGCCAAGAGACCCAGTACTTC. Translated, it gives CAISHIGTGESQETQYF.

The sample holds a few counts of this clonotype. The genes are TRBV5-1 and TRBJ1-1; a possible D gene is TRBD1 (6 bases). CDR1 is SGHRS, CDR2 YFSETQ, per germline. V lost 3 bases and J lost 2, with 11 bases in between. CDR3 length: 14 residues. CDR3 nucleotides: TGCGCCAGCAGCTACGGACAGACAAACACTGAAGCTTTCTTT. Amino acids: CASSYGQTNTEAFF.

This chain links TRBV20-1 with TRBJ1-5; TRBD1 aligns across 7 bases. CDR1 DFQATT and CDR2 SNEGSKA come from the germline V gene (reference sequence). With V trimmed by 5 bases and J by 6 bases, 7 bases remained unmatched. CDR3 size: 13 residues. CDR3: CSAYRGISQPQHF. As DNA, the CDR3 is TGCAGTGCTTACAGGGGTATATCTCAGCCCCAGCATTTT.

This rearrangement joins TRBV4-1 to TRBJ2-2; 14 positions agree with TRBD2. This CDR3 comprises 19 residues. The V gene's germline CDR1 is MGHRA and CDR2 YSYEKL. V gave up 4 bases and J gave up 4 bases; unmatched junction bases: 11. CDR3 sequence (DNA): TGCGCCAGCAGCCCGGGGACTAGCGGGAGAATCAGTCGCACCGGGGAGCTGTTTTTT. Protein sequence: CASSPGTSGRISRTGELFF.

This clonotype appeared once. The chain joins TRBV18 to TRBJ2-5, with D hard to call. V lost 2 bases and J 2 bases, leaving 9 bases between the germline ends. Germline lookup yields CDR1 KGHSH and CDR2 LQKENI. This CDR3 is 14 amino acids long. CDR3 nucleotide sequence: TGTGCCAGCTCACCAAATGGTTTACAAGAGACCCAGTACTTC. As protein: CASSPNGLQETQYF.

The V call is TRBV6-5, the J call TRBJ1-2, with D unclear. The V gene's germline CDR1 is MNHEY and CDR2 SVGAGI. This CDR3 has 15 amino acids. The germline V and J ends were trimmed by 0 bases and 8 bases, with 16 bases remaining between them. The CDR3, as DNA: TGTGCCAGCAGTTACTCGACCGGGGATCGGATGGGCTACACCTTC. It is translated as CASSYSTGDRMGYTF.

This chain links TRBV3-1 with TRBJ2-1, with no clear D. Germline CDR1 and CDR2: LGHDT and YNNKEL (reference sequence). V lost 1 base to trimming and J lost 3 bases, with 10 bases between them. The CDR3 is 15 amino acids. DNA for the CDR3: TGTGCCAGCAGCCAAGGACACACCGGCTACAATGAGCAGTTCTTC. It yields the protein CASSQGHTGYNEQFF.

This clonotype was counted only a few times. The V and J genes are TRBV7-2 and TRBJ2-7; D is perhaps TRBD1 (7 bases). Germline CDR1 SGHTA, CDR2 FQGNSA. Trimming left V 8 bases short and J 6 bases short, with 20 bases between. The CDR3 sequence is 14 residues long. For the CDR3, the DNA is TGTGCCAGCGCCCGAAGGGGGGACAGCGGCGAGCAGTACTTC. Translated, it gives CASARRGDSGEQYF.

This clonotype was seen only a few times. The V call is TRBV6-1, the J call TRBJ1-2; D is undetermined. Germline CDR1 is MNHNS and CDR2 is SASEGT. The CDR3 runs 15 residues. V lost 6 bases, J lost 5 bases, and 19 bases lay in between. The CDR3 DNA follows: TGTGCCAGCAGACCGGGCACCCCGACGTGGTATGGCTACACCTTC. Its protein is CASRPGTPTWYGYTF.

This chain joins TRBV10-3 and TRBJ1-6; no firm D call. CDR1 and CDR2 (germline): ENHRY, SYGVKD. The V end was cut by 0 bases, the J end by 10 bases, with 4 bases between. The CDR3 extends over 12 amino acids. Here the CDR3 reads CAISESKSPLHF. In nucleotides, the CDR3 is TGTGCCATCAGTGAGTCGAAATCACCCCTCCACTTT.

CDR3 region: CSANPDGMNTEAFF. DNA for the CDR3: TGCAGCGCAAACCCCGACGGTATGAACACTGAAGCTTTCTTT. The rearrangement joins TRBV20-1 to TRBJ1-1; D is unresolved. CDR3 length: 14 amino acids. Germline CDR1 and CDR2: DFQATT and SNEGSKA (reference sequence).

The chain joins TRBV7-2 to TRBJ2-4, with TRBD2 matching 13 bases. The J call is doubtful: the DNA matches TRBJ2-7 better. The CDR3 is 16 amino acids. In germline, CDR1 is SGHTA, CDR2 FQGNSA. The CDR3 sequence: CASSPYTSGRGYEQYF. The CDR3 nucleotides read TGTGCCAGCAGCCCATACACTAGCGGGAGGGGGTACGAGCAGTACTTC.

The chain uses TRBV12-3 or TRBV12-4 and TRBJ2-5, with D unclear. CDR3 length equals 14 residues. Trimming cost V 6 bases and J 4 bases, with 15 bases left between them. CDR3 protein: CASSPSVTAETQYF. CDR3 DNA sequence: TGTGCCAGCAGCCCCTCCGTGACGGCAGAGACCCAGTACTTC.

This sequence joins TRBV6-1 and TRBJ1-2; D is ambiguous. Trimming removed 6 bases at V and 4 bases at J, with 27 bases between. Per germline, CDR1 MNHNS and CDR2 SASEGT. The CDR3 loop spans 18 amino acids. The CDR3 DNA is TGTGCCAGCAGCCCCCCGCCCTACCCTCAACTTAGATCCTATGGCTACACCTTC. It translates to CASSPPPYPQLRSYGYTF.

This clonotype occurred many times. At one boundary the junction diverges from the germline segment, which might be a read error. The chain links TRBV20-1 to TRBJ2-1; D is perhaps TRBD1 or TRBD2 (6 bases each). The germline V gene has CDR1 DFQATT and CDR2 SNEGSKA (reference sequence). The CDR3 runs to 13 residues. CDR3 residues: CSARGGDTGEQFF. In DNA, the CDR3 is TGCAGTGCCAGAGGAGGGGACACCGGGGAGCAGTTCTTC.

Turning to this clonotype: The junction departs from the called germline gene at one end, perhaps through a read error. The rearrangement uses TRBV5-6 and TRBJ1-2; a possible D gene is TRBD1 (5 bases). The length of the CDR3 is 13 residues. The germline gives CDR1 SGHDT, CDR2 YYEEEE. CDR3 nucleotide sequence: TGTGCCAACAGCTCCGGGGGGAGCTATGGCTACACCTTC. The encoded protein is CANSSGGSYGYTF.

This chain uses TRBV5-1 with TRBJ2-5; D is unresolved. V was pared by 3 bases and J by 4 bases, with 16 bases between. CDR1 is SGHRS and CDR2 is YFSETQ in the germline V gene. The CDR3 sequence is 15 residues long. The CDR3 DNA is TGCGCCAGCAGCTCAGAAGCCCCGTCGTCAGAGACCCAGTACTTC. Translating it yields CASSSEAPSSETQYF.

This clonotype was seen at least ten times. J is TRBJ2-1 and V is TRBV3-1; D is perhaps TRBD1 (5 bases). The CDR3 has 15 amino acids. Germline V gene data show CDR1 as LGHDT and CDR2 as YNNKEL (reference sequence). Trimming left V 0 bases short and J 3 bases short, with 9 bases between. CDR3 DNA sequence: TGTGCCAGCAGCCAAGATCGAGACAGCTACAATGAGCAGTTCTTC. Translation gives CASSQDRDSYNEQFF.

The genes are TRBV20-1 and TRBJ1-2; 9 nucleotides align to TRBD1. Germline lookup yields CDR1 DFQATT and CDR2 SNEGSKA (reference sequence). The CDR3 spans 14 residues. The junction had 3 bases not matched to a gene; V was cut back by 0 bases and J by 4 bases. CDR3 DNA sequence: TGCAGTGCTAGAGACCAACAGGGGGCCTATGGCTACACCTTC. It translates to CSARDQQGAYGYTF.

This clonotype was found once. The V and J genes are TRBV4-1 and TRBJ2-7, with 11 positions matching TRBD2. Judging by the DNA end, TRBJ2-5 fits better; the J call may be wrong. The CDR3 runs to 16 residues. CDR1 and CDR2 (germline): MGHRA, YSYEKL. Written as DNA, the CDR3 is TGCGCCAGCAGCCAAGGAGTAGCGGGGGGGCGTGAGACCCAGTACTTC. This gives the protein CASSQGVAGGRETQYF.

J is TRBJ1-5 and V is TRBV10-3; D call uncertain. V was shortened by 4 bases and J by 5 bases, with 9 bases between the two germline ends. The CDR3 runs 13 residues. Germline CDR1 ENHRY, CDR2 SYGVKD. DNA for the CDR3: TGTGCCATCAGTGCTGGAACCGATCAGCCCCAGCATTTT. Its translation: CAISAGTDQPQHF.

This clonotype appeared a single time. J is TRBJ2-3 and V is TRBV12-3 or TRBV12-4, with 9 bases matching TRBD2. CDR3 length equals 19 residues. V lost 0 bases and J lost 0; bases outside the gene matches: 10. CDR3 nucleotide sequence: TGTGCCAGCAGTTTAGCAGGCGGGAGGGCACGACACAGCACAGATACGCAGTATTTT. Residues: CASSLAGGRARHSTDTQYF.

The V gene is TRBV27, the J gene TRBJ2-5; TRBD2 aligns across 13 bases. In germline, CDR1 is MNHEY, CDR2 SMNVEV (reference sequence). The V and J ends lost 3 bases and 5 bases, in that order; junction bases with no gene match: 6. This CDR3 spans 16 amino acids. The CDR3 loop reads CASSFRRTSGSETQYF. CDR3 nucleotides: TGTGCCAGCAGTTTCCGCCGGACTAGCGGGAGTGAGACCCAGTACTTC.

J is TRBJ2-1 and V is TRBV27; 10 bases are a match to TRBD2. The CDR3 totals 16 residues. V shed 8 bases, J shed 3 bases, and the junction held 10 bases outside the gene matches. The V gene's germline CDR1 is MNHEY and CDR2 SMNVEV (reference sequence). The CDR3 DNA reads as TGTGCCAGCCTCGATCCTAGCGGGAGCCTCTACAATGAGCAGTTCTTC. Amino acids: CASLDPSGSLYNEQFF.

On this clonotype: Because the CDR3 is missing its conserved closing phenylalanine or tryptophan, this is likely a read error. The chain employs TRBV7-9 and TRBJ2-7, with a weak D call TRBD1 (7 bases). Trimming took 5 bases from V and 5 from J, leaving 19 bases between them. Germline loops: CDR1 SEHNR, CDR2 FQNEAQ (reference sequence). The CDR3 is 15 amino acids. This CDR3 reads CASSAQGERVDEQYL. CDR3 DNA sequence: TGTGCCAGCAGCGCGCAGGGGGAGCGGGTCGACGAGCAGTACTTA.

The chain joins TRBV4-1 to TRBJ2-3; TRBD2 agrees at 11 bases. The CDR3 spans 18 residues. In germline, CDR1 is MGHRA, CDR2 YSYEKL. With 0 bases clipped from V and 4 bases from J, the junction kept 9 bases outside the gene matches. This CDR3 is CASSQETSGTRQADTQYF. As DNA, the CDR3 is TGCGCCAGCAGCCAAGAGACTAGCGGGACCCGCCAGGCAGATACGCAGTATTTT.

The CDR3 sequence is CASSQQWGADTQYF. In nucleotides, the CDR3 is TGCGCCAGCAGCCAACAGTGGGGCGCAGATACGCAGTATTTT. The V and J genes are TRBV4-3 and TRBJ2-3; a weak D match, TRBD1 (5 bases). This CDR3 has 14 amino acids. CDR1 and CDR2 (germline): LGHNA, YSLEER. The V and J ends lost 2 bases and 4 bases respectively, with 10 bases between them.

This clonotype appeared a few times. The chain uses TRBV27 and TRBJ2-3; 7 nucleotides align to TRBD2. J lost 1 base, V lost 3 bases, and 1 base had no gene match. Germline V lookup: CDR1 MNHEY, CDR2 SMNVEV (reference sequence). The CDR3 length is 14 residues. In DNA, the CDR3 is TGTGCCAGCAGTTTTGCGGGGGGCACAGATACGCAGTATTTT. This translates into CASSFAGGTDTQYF.

The V and J genes are TRBV5-1 and TRBJ1-1, with D tentatively TRBD1 (6 bases). Trimming pared 3 bases from V and 1 base from J, leaving 13 bases between. The CDR3 is 15 amino acids. In germline, CDR1 is SGHRS, CDR2 YFSETQ. Written as DNA, the CDR3 is TGCGCCAGCAGCTGGCAGGGGAGTGGGAACACTGAAGCTTTCTTT. It translates to CASSWQGSGNTEAFF.

The chain recombines TRBV6-1 with TRBJ2-1; 7 bases map to TRBD1. This CDR3 is 19 amino acids long. Germline values: CDR1 MNHNS, CDR2 SASEGT. J lost 0 bases, V lost 6 bases, and 17 bases had no gene match. As DNA, the CDR3 is TGTGCCAGCAGCATTACGCCCCCCGGACAGGCGGGCTCCTACAATGAGCAGTTCTTC. Amino acids: CASSITPPGQAGSYNEQFF.